This T cell receptor (beta chain) was identified in a study of shared clonotypes between healthy human individuals. Across the study: For every donor, three CD4 naive, three CD4 memory, two CD8 naive and one CD8 memory plates were used.

The germline V gene encodes CDR1 SGHKS and CDR2 YYEKEE (reference sequence). CDR3 length: 15 residues. V dropped 1 base and J dropped 3 bases, with 14 bases sitting between them. Study-level findings and limits: Read depth was anticipated to influence clonotype sharing among donors.

Comment on this clone: As yet, its antigen is unknown.

Partitioning of CD4+ cells yielded a CD45RA+ naive subset and a CD45RA-negative memory subset. Method: immunoSEQ multiplex PCR; TCRdb's copy keeps in-frame clones and lacks some. This table has just over 2,000,000 clones, 85% to 95% appearing once. The TCR sequence derives from a man aged 18 to 30 in good health. The sequenced sample was naive CD4+ T cells sorted from blood. The subset was: CD45RA+ positively selected. V usage is TRBV5-5 and J usage is TRBJ2-7; no clear D. The chain's CDR3 is CASSLSNPISYEQYF. For the CDR3, the DNA is TGTGCCAGCAGCTTGAGCAATCCCATCAGCTACGAGCAGTACTTC.